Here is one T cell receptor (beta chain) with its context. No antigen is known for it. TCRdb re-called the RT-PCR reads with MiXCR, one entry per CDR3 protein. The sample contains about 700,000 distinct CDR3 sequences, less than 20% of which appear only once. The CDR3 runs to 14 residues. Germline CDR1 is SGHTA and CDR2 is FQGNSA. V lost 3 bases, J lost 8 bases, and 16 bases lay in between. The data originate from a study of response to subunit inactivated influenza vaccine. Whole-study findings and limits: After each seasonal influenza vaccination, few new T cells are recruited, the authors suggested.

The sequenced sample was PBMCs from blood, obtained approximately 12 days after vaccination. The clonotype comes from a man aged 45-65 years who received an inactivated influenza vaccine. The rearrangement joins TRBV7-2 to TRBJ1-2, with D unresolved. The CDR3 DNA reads TGTGCCAGCAGCTTTTCCTATTCGGCCGACGGCTACACCTTC. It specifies CASSFSYSADGYTF.